Shown below are 30 T cell receptor beta chains from a single sample sequenced in a study of response to subunit inactivated influenza vaccine. TCRdb re-called the RT-PCR reads with MiXCR, one entry per CDR3 protein. The sample records hundreds of thousands of distinct CDR3 sequences, approximately 15% being singletons. The source was PBMCs from blood, collected approximately 15 days before vaccination. These receptors were collected from a man aged 50 or older who received an inactivated influenza vaccine.

The table lists this clonotype with a few counts. The CDR3 region has the DNA TGCGCCAGCAGTGACCCGACTAGCGGGAGCACAGATACGCAGTATTTT. The encoded protein is CASSDPTSGSTDTQYF. The rearrangement joins TRBV10-2 to TRBJ2-3, with 10 nucleotides matching TRBD2. The trim removed 3 bases at V and 0 bases at J, leaving 3 bases unmatched. The CDR3 has 16 amino acids. Looked up from germline, CDR1 is WSHSY and CDR2 is SAAADI.

The CDR3 DNA follows: TGTGCCAGCAGCTTACCGGAGACCCAGTACTTC. It specifies CASSLPETQYF. The chain couples TRBV7-2 to TRBJ2-5; D remains unclear. The CDR3 is 11 amino acids. Trimming took off 2 bases at V and 5 bases at J, with 3 bases between the two ends. The germline V gene encodes CDR1 SGHTA and CDR2 FQGNSA.

The chain joins TRBV5-1 to TRBJ2-5; 12 bases are a match to TRBD2. The CDR3 spans 16 residues. Germline CDR1 is SGHRS and CDR2 is YFSETQ. With V trimmed by 1 base and J by 5 bases, 6 bases remained unmatched. DNA of the CDR3: TGCGCCAGCAGCTTGTACCCTAGCGGGGGGGCGGAGACCCAGTACTTC. This encodes CASSLYPSGGAETQYF.

This clonotype was seen only a few times. The chain uses TRBV28 and TRBJ2-1, with 11 bases matching TRBD1. V lost 4 bases and J lost 12; bases outside the gene matches: 11. Germline values: CDR1 MDHEN, CDR2 SYDVKM. The CDR3 consists of 15 residues. The CDR3 loop is CASSSRGQGERGQFF. The CDR3 DNA reads as TGTGCCAGCAGTTCTAGGGGACAGGGGGAAAGAGGGCAGTTCTTC. The variable domain in full, completed from reference TRBV28 and TRBJ2-1, reads DVKVTQSSRYLVKRTGEKVFLECVQDMDHENMFWYRQDPGLGLRLIYFSYDVKMKEKGDIPEGYSVSREKKERFSLILESASTNQTSMYLCASSSRGQGERGQFFGPGTRLTVL.

This clonotype appeared many times. The chain employs TRBV10-1 and TRBJ2-2; 9 bases align to TRBD2. CDR3 length: 13 amino acids. Trimming removed 6 bases from V and 4 bases from J; junction bases left unmatched: 0. Per the germline V gene, CDR1 is WNHNN and CDR2 is SYGVQD (reference sequence). CDR3 DNA sequence: TGCGCCAGCAGAGCGGGGGGCACCGGGGAGCTGTTTTTT. Translating gives CASRAGGTGELFF.

The chain couples TRBV7-9 to TRBJ1-1, with 9 bases identical to TRBD1. Germline CDR1 reads SEHNR; CDR2 reads FQNEAQ (reference sequence). V shed 5 bases, J shed 7 bases, and the junction held 8 bases outside the gene matches. This CDR3 region has 14 residues. CDR3 coding DNA: TGTGCCAGCAGCCCGGGACAGGGAGGGGTTGAAGCTTTCTTT. It codes for CASSPGQGGVEAFF.

The chain is built from TRBV6-2 or TRBV6-3 and TRBJ1-1, with D maybe TRBD1 (6 bases). Germline V gives CDR1 MNHEY, CDR2 SVGEGT. CDR3 length equals 16 residues. Between the trimmed V and J ends, which lost 2 bases and 5 bases, there was a span of 18 bases. CDR3 bases: TGTGCCAGCAGTTACGTACAGGGAGGGGATTGGACTGAAGCTTTCTTT. Its protein is CASSYVQGGDWTEAFF.

The chain carries TRBV11-2 and TRBJ2-1; 7 bases align to TRBD1. Trimming at V came to 8 bases and at J to 8 bases, leaving 9 bases not matched to a gene. The CDR3 loop spans 13 amino acids. Germline V gene lookup returns CDR1 SGHAT and CDR2 FQNNGV. The CDR3 region is CASRRGGGYEQFF. CDR3 coding DNA: TGTGCCAGCCGTCGAGGGGGCGGGTATGAGCAGTTCTTC.

DNA for the CDR3: TGTGCCAGCAGCGTGGAAGGAAACATCCAAGAGACCCAGTACTTC. This sequence encodes CASSVEGNIQETQYF. V is TRBV9 and J is TRBJ2-5; D call uncertain. Germline V gene lookup returns CDR1 SGDLS and CDR2 YYNGEE. The length of the CDR3 is 15 residues. The germline V and J ends were trimmed by 2 bases and 1 base, with 12 bases remaining between them. The variable domain in full, completed from reference TRBV9 and TRBJ2-5, reads DSGVTQTPKHLITATGQRVTLRCSPRSGDLSVYWYQQSLDQGLQFLIQYYNGEERAKGNILERFSAQQFPDLHSELNLSSLELGDSALYFCASSVEGNIQETQYFGPGTRLLVL.

This clonotype came up once. This sequence joins TRBV12-3 or TRBV12-4 and TRBJ2-5, with TRBD2 identical over 8 bases. J gave up 4 bases and V 5 bases, and 6 bases lay outside the gene matches. The CDR3 length is 14 residues. DNA for the CDR3: TGTGCCAGCAGTCAAGCGCGGGGGGCAGAGACCCAGTACTTC. The encoded protein is CASSQARGAETQYF.

The genes are TRBV7-6 and TRBJ1-1; 8 nucleotides match TRBD1. Germline V CDR1 and CDR2: SGHVS, FNYEAQ. The junction had 13 bases not matched to a gene; V was cut back by 1 base and J by 0 bases. This CDR3 comprises 19 residues. For the CDR3, the DNA is TGTGCCAGCAGCTTAGAGGGAAGGACAGGGAAGGCTATGAACACTGAAGCTTTCTTT. Its protein product is CASSLEGRTGKAMNTEAFF.

The sample holds a few counts of this clonotype. The rearrangement uses TRBV7-9 and TRBJ2-1; no clear D. The V gene's germline CDR1 is SEHNR and CDR2 FQNEAQ (reference sequence). The CDR3 loop spans 12 amino acids. The germline V and J ends were trimmed by 5 bases and 9 bases, with 11 bases remaining between them. The CDR3 nucleotides are TGTGCCAGCAGCCTTGGAGTCCGTGAGCAGTTCTTC. This codes for CASSLGVREQFF.

This rearrangement joins TRBV15 to TRBJ2-7; D possibly corresponds to TRBD2 (6 bases). Deletions cut 1 base from V and 7 bases from J, with 14 bases between. Germline lookup yields CDR1 LNHNV and CDR2 YYDKDF (reference sequence). There are 14 residues in the CDR3. CDR3 DNA sequence: TGTGCCACCAGCAGAGGCGGGAACCTTTGGGAGCAGTACTTC. Protein sequence: CATSRGGNLWEQYF.

The table lists this clonotype with a few counts. The chain joins TRBV6-7 to TRBJ2-5; tentatively, D is TRBD1 (6 bases). TRBV6-7 is flagged as an ORF with uncertain function. V lost 0 bases and J lost 2, with 7 bases in between. This CDR3 is 14 amino acids long. The CDR3 sequence is CASSYSGQQETQYF. CDR3 bases: TGTGCCAGCAGTTACTCCGGACAGCAAGAGACCCAGTACTTC.

The sample holds many counts of this clonotype. The V gene is TRBV20-1, the J gene TRBJ1-5; 8 nucleotides match TRBD1. The CDR3 contains 17 residues. Germline CDR1 reads DFQATT; CDR2 reads SNEGSKA (reference sequence). Trimming at V came to 3 bases and at J to 0 bases, leaving 10 bases not matched to a gene. The DNA for the CDR3 is TGCAGTGCTAGTGACCCTCGGACAGGGATTAGCAATCAGCCCCAGCATTTT. It is translated as CSASDPRTGISNQPQHF.

This clonotype has just a few counts. Written as DNA, the CDR3 is TGTGCCAGCAGCCCAGGGACAGGCCTTAGAAACACCATATATTTT. Its protein is CASSPGTGLRNTIYF. The chain couples TRBV3-1 to TRBJ1-3, with 8 positions matching TRBD1. J gave up 5 bases and V 4 bases, and 7 bases lay outside the gene matches. This CDR3 contains 15 residues. Germline CDR1 LGHDT, CDR2 YNNKEL (reference sequence).

A note on this clonotype: A much larger clone differs from this one at a single base, so this may be a read error. This chain links TRBV12-3 or TRBV12-4 with TRBJ2-1, with D perhaps matching TRBD2 (6 bases). The length of the CDR3 is 11 residues. V lost 10 bases, J lost 4 bases, and 8 bases lay in between. In DNA form, the CDR3 reads TGTGCCACCCGGGGGTACAATGAGCAGTTCTTC. It yields the protein CATRGYNEQFF.

V gene TRBV5-1 combines with J gene TRBJ2-7; TRBD1 is a possible D gene (5 bases). This CDR3 spans 15 amino acids. V was trimmed by 0 bases and J by 5 bases, leaving 15 bases between them. From germline, CDR1 is SGHRS and CDR2 YFSETQ. CDR3 bases: TGCGCCAGCAGCTTGGACGGCACAGGCCCCCACGAGCAGTACTTC. Its protein product is CASSLDGTGPHEQYF.

This clonotype was found many times. V gene TRBV28 combines with J gene TRBJ2-6, with a tentative D call TRBD2 (7 bases). Germline lookup yields CDR1 MDHEN and CDR2 SYDVKM. This CDR3 spans 17 amino acids. The V end was cut by 8 bases, the J end by 2 bases, with 19 bases between. The CDR3 is CASQGGGGLTGANVLTF. The CDR3 nucleotides are TGTGCCAGCCAAGGAGGGGGGGGTTTAACTGGGGCCAACGTCCTGACTTTC.

The chain recombines TRBV27 with TRBJ2-7; D is possibly TRBD2 (6 bases). The length of the CDR3 is 16 residues. With 2 bases removed from V and 0 bases from J, the gap between germline ends came to 14 bases. The germline V gene has CDR1 MNHEY and CDR2 SMNVEV (reference sequence). CDR3 sequence: CASSLGWGDRSYEQYF. The CDR3 DNA follows: TGTGCCAGCAGTTTAGGTTGGGGGGACCGCTCCTACGAGCAGTACTTC.

The chain combines TRBV18 with TRBJ2-7; D is perhaps TRBD1 (6 bases). There are 15 residues in the CDR3. V lost 3 bases to trimming and J lost 5 bases, with 17 bases between them. Germline CDR1 reads KGHSH; CDR2 reads LQKENI. CDR3 nucleotides: TGTGCCAGCTCACCTGAACAGGGAGTTGCCCACGAGCAGTACTTC. The encoded protein is CASSPEQGVAHEQYF.

This clonotype was observed a few times. The chain links TRBV20-1 to TRBJ2-7; D is undetermined. This CDR3 is 11 amino acids long. The germline V gene has CDR1 DFQATT and CDR2 SNEGSKA (reference sequence). V was clipped by 2 bases and J by 3 bases, with 5 bases between them. CDR3 nucleotides: TGCAGTGCTAGAATGGACTACGAGCAGTACTTC. This translates into CSARMDYEQYF.

This clonotype came up a few times. The chain joins TRBV7-9 to TRBJ1-5, with 10 bases lining up with TRBD1. The CDR3 has 16 amino acids. After removal of 4 bases from V and 3 bases from J, the junction contained 6 bases not matched to a gene. CDR1 is SEHNR and CDR2 is FQNEAQ in the germline V gene (reference sequence). CDR3 coding DNA: TGTGCCAGCAGCTCTGGGACAGGGGCGGCCAATCAGCCCCAGCATTTT. It encodes CASSSGTGAANQPQHF.

This chain links TRBV4-3 with TRBJ1-6; possible D gene TRBD1, 5 bases. The CDR3 length is 15 residues. CDR1 LGHNA and CDR2 YSLEER come from the germline V gene. V dropped 0 bases and J dropped 10 bases, with 13 bases sitting between them. CDR3 in DNA: TGCGCCAGCAGCCAAGACGGTCAGGGTCTGTCACCCCTCCACTTT. Its protein is CASSQDGQGLSPLHF.

CDR3 nucleotides: TGTGCCAGCAGCCCGGACAGACCAAATCAGCCCCAGCATTTT. Translation gives CASSPDRPNQPQHF. The chain recombines TRBV28 with TRBJ1-5; the D gene is possibly TRBD1 (6 bases). The CDR3 runs to 14 residues. CDR1 is MDHEN and CDR2 is SYDVKM in the germline V gene. V lost 6 bases and J lost 4, with 13 bases in between. The full variable domain, in which reference TRBV28 and TRBJ1-5 provide the parts outside the CDR3, is DVKVTQSSRYLVKRTGEKVFLECVQDMDHENMFWYRQDPGLGLRLIYFSYDVKMKEKGDIPEGYSVSREKKERFSLILESASTNQTSMYLCASSPDRPNQPQHFGDGTRLSIL.

The chain links TRBV7-2 to TRBJ2-3; 11 bases are shared with TRBD2. This CDR3 comprises 15 residues. Germline CDR1 is SGHTA and CDR2 is FQGNSA. The junction had 10 bases not matched to a gene; V was cut back by 6 bases and J by 8 bases. The CDR3 reads CASRDLAGGPSTQYF. The CDR3 coding sequence is TGTGCCAGCAGAGATTTAGCGGGAGGGCCGAGTACGCAGTATTTT.

This clonotype was seen only a few times. CDR3 sequence: CSAREGRTGQETQYF. The CDR3 bases are TGCAGTGCTAGAGAAGGAAGGACAGGGCAAGAGACCCAGTACTTC. The chain links TRBV20-1 to TRBJ2-5, with 8 bases identical to TRBD1. Germline V gene lookup returns CDR1 DFQATT and CDR2 SNEGSKA (reference sequence). With 0 bases clipped from V and 2 bases from J, the junction kept 5 bases outside the gene matches. This CDR3 is built from 15 residues.

This clonotype was seen a few times. The CDR3 loop is CSGGAASTDTQYF. The CDR3 DNA sequence: TGCAGCGGGGGAGCGGCTAGCACAGATACGCAGTATTTT. The rearrangement links TRBV29-1 to TRBJ2-3; a possible D gene is TRBD2 (5 bases). Between the trimmed V and J ends, which lost 7 bases and 0 bases, there was a span of 11 bases. Germline CDR1 is SQVTM and CDR2 is ANQGSEA. This CDR3 is built from 13 residues.

The rearrangement links TRBV3-1 to TRBJ2-1; 11 bases agree with TRBD2. Germline assignment: CDR1 LGHDT and CDR2 YNNKEL (reference sequence). The J segment lost 9 bases and the V segment lost 6 bases, leaving 10 bases of the junction unmatched. The CDR3 is made up of 15 amino acids. The CDR3 is CASRLISGGASEQFF. Written as DNA, the CDR3 is TGTGCCAGCAGGTTGATTAGCGGGGGGGCCAGTGAGCAGTTCTTC.

The table lists this clonotype with many counts. This sequence joins TRBV20-1 and TRBJ2-5, with 13 bases matching TRBD2. The germline gives CDR1 DFQATT, CDR2 SNEGSKA (reference sequence). After removal of 3 bases from V and 7 bases from J, the junction contained 5 bases not matched to a gene. There are 14 residues in the CDR3. The CDR3 DNA reads as TGCAGTGCTAGGGCAACTAGCGGGGGGGTGACCCAGTACTTC. Residues: CSARATSGGVTQYF.